Below are 27 T cell receptor beta chains sequenced from a single sample in a study of blood T cell repertoires in COVID-19. TCRdb keeps only in-frame clones here, not all; method: immunoSEQ multiplex PCR. The data show about 300,000 clones, roughly nine tenths seen once. The sample consisted of PBMCs or T cells enriched from blood (not recorded which). The receptors derive from a woman in her forties or fifties who had been exposed to COVID-19.

This clone was observed a single time. The rearrangement links TRBV6-5 to TRBJ1-5; D remains ambiguous. Germline values: CDR1 MNHEY, CDR2 SVGAGI. Trimming left V 2 bases short and J 5 bases short, with 10 bases between. The CDR3 length is 14 residues. The DNA for the CDR3 is TGTGCCAGCAGTTACGCGGGTTACGATCAGCCCCAGCATTTT. It specifies CASSYAGYDQPQHF.

This clone has more than one count but fewer than ten. The gene calls are TRBV7-2 and TRBJ2-7, with 10 bases fitting TRBD2. Per the germline V gene, CDR1 is SGHTA and CDR2 is FQGNSA. This CDR3 region has 15 residues. J lost 1 base, V lost 5 bases, and 5 bases had no gene match. The CDR3 is CASSPSGGVSYEQYF. CDR3 DNA: TGTGCCAGCAGCCCCAGCGGGGGGGTTTCCTACGAGCAGTACTTC.

The V call is TRBV6-2 or TRBV6-3, the J call TRBJ2-7; 7 nucleotides align to TRBD2. V trimming: 5 bases; J trimming: 2 bases; junction bases outside the gene matches: 18. The CDR3 contains 18 residues. Per germline, CDR1 MNHEY and CDR2 SVGEGT. CDR3 nucleotide sequence: TGTGCCAGCAGTCCCCACCGAGTGGCGGGGGAAACAACCTACGAGCAGTACTTC. Protein: CASSPHRVAGETTYEQYF.

The V call is TRBV20-1, the J call TRBJ2-1; D gene ambiguous. This CDR3 comprises 11 residues. V was cut by 3 bases and J by 6 bases, with 6 bases left in between. The V gene's germline CDR1 is DFQATT and CDR2 SNEGSKA (reference sequence). CDR3 coding DNA: TGCAGTGCTAGCCCTCCCAATGAGCAGTTCTTC. Protein: CSASPPNEQFF.

The J gene is TRBJ1-2, the V gene TRBV18, with 8 bases aligning to TRBD1. The CDR3 length is 15 residues. V trimming: 0 bases; J trimming: 3 bases; junction bases outside the gene matches: 3. CDR1 KGHSH and CDR2 LQKENI come from the germline V gene. The CDR3 region has the DNA TGTGCCAGCTCACCACCAGGACAGGGCTACTATGGCTACACCTTC. It is translated as CASSPPGQGYYGYTF. The full variable domain, in which reference TRBV18 and TRBJ1-2 provide the parts outside the CDR3, is NAGVMQNPRHLVRRRGQEARLRCSPMKGHSHVYWYRQLPEEGLKFMVYLQKENIIDESGMPKERFSAEFPKEGPSILRIQQVVRGDSAAYFCASSPPGQGYYGYTFGSGTRLTVV.

The chain couples TRBV21-1 to TRBJ2-7; the DNA was not compared with TRBD1, the D call given in the table. TRBV21-1 is described as a pseudogene. This CDR3 spans 13 amino acids. Written as DNA, the CDR3 is TGTGCCAGCAGCAAAGGAAGGGGGTGCGAGCAGTACTTC. This codes for CASSKGRGCEQYF.

This clone was detected only once. The chain joins TRBV2 to TRBJ2-2, with 7 nucleotides matching TRBD2. From germline, CDR1 is SNHLY and CDR2 FYNNEI. J gave up 0 bases and V 10 bases, and 14 bases lay outside the gene matches. The CDR3 is 17 amino acids. This chain's CDR3 is CATPPGEGPPNTGELFF. The CDR3 coding sequence is TGTGCCACACCTCCTGGGGAGGGGCCGCCGAACACCGGGGAGCTGTTTTTT.

This clone occurred once. The chain employs TRBV7-9 and TRBJ2-3, with TRBD1 matching 7 bases. The CDR3 totals 14 residues. Germline loops: CDR1 SEHNR, CDR2 FQNEAQ (reference sequence). V gave up 1 base and J gave up 3 bases; unmatched junction bases: 1. The CDR3 DNA follows: TGTGCCAGCAGCTTAGTCAGGGGGACAGATACGCAGTATTTT. Encoded protein: CASSLVRGTDTQYF.

This clone was seen once. This chain uses TRBV19 with TRBJ2-2; perhaps TRBD1 as D (6 bases). Germline-derived CDR1 and CDR2 are LNHDA and SQIVND (reference sequence). The CDR3 runs to 14 residues. V was shortened by 9 bases and J by 4 bases, with 15 bases between the two germline ends. For the CDR3, the DNA is TGTGCCAGCTGGGAACAGGGTAGCACCGGGGAGCTGTTTTTT. Its protein product is CASWEQGSTGELFF. The full variable domain, its missing parts supplied by reference TRBV19 and TRBJ2-2, is DGGITQSPKYLFRKEGQNVTLSCEQNLNHDAMYWYRQDPGQGLRLIYYSQIVNDFQKGDIAEGYSVSREKKESFPLTVTSAQKNPTAFYLCASWEQGSTGELFFGEGSRLTVL.

This clone came up once. The CDR3 sequence is CASSLARTGGGTGELFF. The CDR3 DNA reads as TGCGCCAGCAGCTTGGCCAGGACAGGGGGAGGGACCGGGGAGCTGTTTTTT. The chain combines TRBV5-1 with TRBJ2-2; 10 bases align to TRBD1. The V and J ends lost 0 bases and 5 bases, in that order; junction bases with no gene match: 7. The germline CDR1 and CDR2 sequences are SGHRS and YFSETQ. This CDR3 region has 17 residues.

This rearrangement joins TRBV27 to TRBJ2-7; 10 positions agree with TRBD2. The CDR3 has 15 residues. Per germline, CDR1 MNHEY and CDR2 SMNVEV (reference sequence). V was pared by 5 bases and J by 3 bases, with 7 bases of the junction left unmatched. The CDR3 sequence: CASSPAGTSDYEQYF. CDR3 DNA sequence: TGTGCCAGCAGTCCGGCCGGGACTAGCGACTACGAGCAGTACTTC.

V and J are TRBV7-2 and TRBJ2-3; maybe TRBD2 (5 bases). The CDR3 length is 14 residues. The ends were cut back, 2 bases at V and 6 bases at J, with 12 bases in the middle. CDR1 is SGHTA and CDR2 is FQGNSA in the germline V gene. In DNA form, the CDR3 reads TGTGCCAGCAGCTTACAACTAGTGGTCGATACGCAGTATTTT. It specifies CASSLQLVVDTQYF.

This chain uses TRBV14 with TRBJ1-3; D is perhaps TRBD1 (6 bases). Trimming shortened V by 3 bases and J by 3 bases, and 12 bases separated the two germline ends. This CDR3 comprises 15 residues. Germline V gene lookup returns CDR1 SGHDN and CDR2 FVKESK. CDR3 loop: CASSQRRGLGNTIYF. The CDR3 DNA reads as TGTGCCAGCAGCCAGCGCAGGGGCCTTGGAAACACCATATATTTT. The whole variable domain, remainder taken from reference TRBV14 and TRBJ1-3, is EAGVTQFPSHSVIEKGQTVTLRCDPISGHDNLYWYRRVMGKEIKFLLHFVKESKQDESGMPNNRFLAERTGGTYSTLKVQPAELEDSGVYFCASSQRRGLGNTIYFGEGSWLTVV.

The chain links TRBV29-1 to TRBJ1-1, with 9 nucleotides matching TRBD1. Germline V gene data show CDR1 as SQVTM and CDR2 as ANQGSEA. J gave up 0 bases and V 4 bases, and 18 bases lay outside the gene matches. This CDR3 spans 19 amino acids. CDR3 loop: CSVVKRQGVGLLMNTEAFF. DNA of the CDR3: TGCAGCGTTGTCAAGAGACAGGGGGTAGGACTACTCATGAACACTGAAGCTTTCTTT. The full variable domain, in which reference TRBV29-1 and TRBJ1-1 provide the parts outside the CDR3, is SAVISQKPSRDICQRGTSLTIQCQVDSQVTMMFWYRQQPGQSLTLIATANQGSEATYESGFVIDKFPISRPNLTFSTLTVSNMSPEDSSIYLCSVVKRQGVGLLMNTEAFFGQGTRLTVV.

The chain joins TRBV5-1 to TRBJ2-1; D remains ambiguous. V was clipped by 0 bases and J by 3 bases, with 10 bases between them. Germline CDR1 is SGHRS and CDR2 is YFSETQ. This CDR3 spans 15 amino acids. The CDR3 nucleotides are TGCGCCAGCAGCTTGGCGCTGGGCAACTACAATGAGCAGTTCTTC. Protein: CASSLALGNYNEQFF. Full variable domain (remainder filled in from reference TRBV5-1 and TRBJ2-1): KAGVTQTPRYLIKTRGQQVTLSCSPISGHRSVSWYQQTPGQGLQFLFEYFSETQRNKGNFPGRFSGRQFSNSRSEMNVSTLELGDSALYLCASSLALGNYNEQFFGPGTRLTVL.

The CDR3 DNA is TGTGCCACCAGTCCGGGAGGGGAGACCCAGTACTTC. Residues: CATSPGGETQYF. The rearrangement joins TRBV15 to TRBJ2-5; 8 nucleotides align to TRBD2. Germline CDR1 LNHNV, CDR2 YYDKDF (reference sequence). The CDR3 contains 12 residues. With 6 bases clipped from V and 5 bases from J, the junction kept 2 bases outside the gene matches.

The chain carries TRBV6-5 and TRBJ1-5; 9 nucleotides match TRBD1. This CDR3 spans 14 amino acids. The germline gives CDR1 MNHEY, CDR2 SVGAGI. V shed 5 bases, J shed 4 bases, and the junction held 3 bases outside the gene matches. CDR3 sequence reads: CASSTDRGNQPQHF. The CDR3, as DNA: TGTGCCAGCAGTACGGACAGGGGTAATCAGCCCCAGCATTTT.

The rearrangement joins TRBV5-1 to TRBJ2-2, with 7 bases identical to TRBD1. V dropped 5 bases and J dropped 2; count of bases not matched to a gene: 6. The germline CDR1 and CDR2 sequences are SGHRS and YFSETQ. CDR3 length: 15 residues. The chain's CDR3 is CASRNHRGNTGELFF. The CDR3 nucleotides read TGCGCCAGCAGGAACCACAGGGGAAACACCGGGGAGCTGTTTTTT.

The rearrangement links TRBV18 to TRBJ1-2; perhaps TRBD1 as D (6 bases). The CDR3 has 13 residues. Trimming shortened V by 5 bases and J by 8 bases, and 15 bases separated the two germline ends. Looked up from germline, CDR1 is KGHSH and CDR2 is LQKENI. The CDR3: CASSADRSGGYTF. For the CDR3, the DNA is TGTGCCAGCTCAGCAGACAGGTCCGGCGGCTACACCTTC.

The rearrangement joins TRBV5-1 to TRBJ2-3; D is ambiguous. Germline CDR1 SGHRS, CDR2 YFSETQ. Trimming took 7 bases from V and 1 from J, leaving 7 bases between them. The CDR3 covers 12 residues. The CDR3 coding sequence is TGCGCCAGCTTCTCCCGCACAGATACGCAGTATTTT. Protein: CASFSRTDTQYF.

With respect to this clone: Germline and junction disagree at one end, which may indicate a read error. The rearrangement uses TRBV6-1 and TRBJ1-4; weak D call: TRBD1 (5 bases). Germline CDR1 MNHNS, CDR2 SASEGT. This CDR3 is 15 amino acids long. CDR3 DNA sequence: TGTGCCAGCAGGGAAGTTGGGGGGAGAGAAGGAAAACTGTTTTTT. It encodes CASREVGGREGKLFF.

The J gene is TRBJ1-3, the V gene TRBV18; 10 bases fit TRBD1. The CDR3 runs 17 residues. V dropped 3 bases and J dropped 1; count of bases not matched to a gene: 6. Germline V lookup: CDR1 KGHSH, CDR2 LQKENI. The CDR3 loop reads CASSPGTGVGSGNTIYF. The CDR3 DNA is TGTGCCAGCTCACCGGGGACAGGGGTAGGATCTGGAAACACCATATATTTT.

This clone was found a few times. This chain connects TRBV28 to TRBJ1-2, with D possibly TRBD1 on 5 matching bases. The germline V gene encodes CDR1 MDHEN and CDR2 SYDVKM. This CDR3 has 12 amino acids. The V end lost 10 bases, the J end lost 0 bases, and 9 bases lay between the germline ends. CDR3 loop: CATRTTNYGYTF. CDR3 nucleotide sequence: TGTGCCACCAGGACAACTAACTATGGCTACACCTTC.

The gene calls are TRBV7-9 and TRBJ2-3, with TRBD1 identical over 7 bases. The CDR3 is made up of 16 amino acids. Germline V lookup: CDR1 SEHNR, CDR2 FQNEAQ (reference sequence). V was clipped by 4 bases and J by 2 bases; unmatched bases: 9. The CDR3 nucleotides read TGTGCCAGCAGCTCCAACAGGGGCTATGACACAGATACGCAGTATTTT. Protein sequence: CASSSNRGYDTDTQYF.

This clone appeared once. The chain joins TRBV7-6 to TRBJ2-7, with D perhaps TRBD1 (5 bases). CDR1 and CDR2 from the germline V gene are SGHVS and FNYEAQ. This CDR3 contains 15 residues. V was shortened by 3 bases and J by 1 base, with 13 bases between the two germline ends. The CDR3 loop reads CASSFSGQFSYEQYF. The CDR3 region has the DNA TGTGCCAGCAGCTTTTCAGGGCAGTTTTCCTACGAGCAGTACTTC. The full variable domain, completed using reference TRBV7-6 and TRBJ2-7, is GAGVSQSPRYKVTKRGQDVALRCDPISGHVSLYWYRQALGQGPEFLTYFNYEAQQDKSGLPNDRFSAERPEGSISTLTIQRTEQRDSAMYRCASSFSGQFSYEQYFGPGTRLTVT.

The chain uses TRBV2 and TRBJ2-1; D is undetermined. Germline CDR1 is SNHLY and CDR2 is FYNNEI. The CDR3 is 14 residues long. Trimming stripped 7 bases from V and 0 bases from J, with 10 bases between. DNA of the CDR3: TGTGCCAGCACCTTAGTGAGCTCCTACAATGAGCAGTTCTTC. The encoded protein is CASTLVSSYNEQFF.

This chain joins TRBV5-1 and TRBJ1-2; weak D call: TRBD1 (6 bases). CDR1 SGHRS and CDR2 YFSETQ come from the germline V gene. The CDR3 runs to 15 residues. Trimming pared 5 bases from V and 4 bases from J, leaving 18 bases between. The DNA of the CDR3 is TGCGCCAGCAGAGGGGAACAGGGTCGACCCTATGGCTACACCTTC. This translates into CASRGEQGRPYGYTF.